The sequence of this T cell receptor (beta chain) was determined in a study of T cell responses to AZD1222 COVID-19 vaccine. Whole-study context: Analysis merged second doses at about 4 or about 12 weeks. Broader study findings: Donors were chiefly white British, with a greater number of females, and clonal diversity was perhaps underestimated.

Sequencing used immunoSEQ multiplex PCR; TCRdb keeps in-frame clones, though not all of them. The table lists about 150,000 clones, roughly 94% of them singletons. In germline, CDR1 is LGHDT, CDR2 YNNKEL (reference sequence). Germline trimming cut 3 bases from V and 2 bases from J; bases unmatched to any gene: 3. The CDR3 is made up of 16 amino acids. Note on this clone: Its target is not known.

This receptor was taken from an adult in good health. Here the sequenced sample was peripheral blood, taken on day 0 of AZD1222 vaccination. The chain has TRBV3-1 (or the pseudogene TRBV3-2) and TRBJ2-1; TRBD2 matches 11 bases. Written as DNA, the CDR3 is TGTGCCAGCAGCCACCCGGGACTAGCGGCCTACAATGAGCAGTTCTTC. Encoded protein: CASSHPGLAAYNEQFF.